At least ten counts were recorded for the clone carrying this T cell receptor beta chain. The sample belongs to a study of glioma-infiltrating T cells. Using RNA template, CDR3s of TCR alpha and beta were amplified with iRepertoire arm-PCR. TCRdb ran MiXCR on the multiplex PCR reads and lists one entry per CDR3 protein. The sample contains 90,000 to 100,000 distinct CDR3 sequences, 35% to 45% of which appear only once. What was sequenced was glioma tissue, nonneoplastic brain tissue, or PBMCs (not recorded which). The receptor's source is a human donor with low-grade glioma or glioblastoma, undergoing nonglioma brain surgery, or in good health (not recorded which).

This CDR3 is CASSKNDERGVTGFNTQYF. For the CDR3, the DNA is TGTGCCAGCAGTAAGAACGACGAGCGAGGCGTGACAGGTTTTAATACGCAGTATTTT. The chain recombines TRBV12-3 or TRBV12-4 with TRBJ2-3, with a tentative D call TRBD1 (6 bases). V dropped 5 bases and J dropped 7 bases, with 31 bases sitting between them. The CDR3 runs 19 residues.